This T cell receptor (beta chain) was documented in a study of cytomegalovirus exposure and HLA in healthy donors. Study at large: The 120 or so validation repertoires were reported in a later analysis to have been generated on the same platform as the roughly 670 first-cohort repertoires. General study findings and limits: Both high specificity and high sensitivity reportedly marked the classifier's diagnosis of cytomegalovirus status. The investigators catalogued 180 or so TCR beta chains as cytomegalovirus-associated.

As concerns this clone: Antigen specificity is unknown.

The data were produced by immunoSEQ multiplex PCR, yet TCRdb's version contains in-frame clones alone and is incomplete. The sample holds about 240,000 clones, just under 90% seen once. Among the 120 subjects of the validation cohort, separate from the roughly 670-subject first cohort, were the donors. The sample taken for sequencing was PBMCs. This sequence originates from a young man in good health and CMV-seronegative.

The CDR3 bases are TGTGCCAGCAGCCAAGATAGCCAGGGGAAAGCTTTCTTT. Translation gives CASSQDSQGKAFF. The V and J genes are TRBV4-2 and TRBJ1-1; the D gene is possibly TRBD1 (6 bases). The CDR3 totals 13 residues. With 0 bases removed from V and 9 bases from J, the gap between germline ends came to 11 bases. Per germline, CDR1 LGHNA and CDR2 YNFKEQ.